The clone carrying this TCR beta chain has a single count. Original processing notes: How many nucleated cells were present was estimated from reference gene primer amplification. Repertoires were generated with immunoSEQ multiplex PCR, while TCRdb's copy carries only in-frame clones and drops some. The D gene and trimming were derived from the DNA, and the V and J assignments and clone size from that table. This table holds about 40,000 clones, more than 85% found once. These data originate in a study of blood T cell repertoires in COVID-19. Study summary: The samples span acute and convalescent COVID-19 from the United States, Italy and Spain. Sample material is recorded as cDNA or gDNA derived from T cells, B-cell-depleted T cells, or PBMCs.

The sample comprised peripheral blood. The receptor comes from a man aged 50 to 59 in a cohort sampled during active COVID-19.

The DNA of the CDR3 is TGTGCCAGCAGTACCCGGGGCGGGCTGGGGGGGGAGGAAAGGAATGAAAAACTGTTTTTT. Protein product: CASSTRGGLGGEERNEKLFF. The chain couples TRBV6-7 to TRBJ1-4; D is possibly TRBD1 (5 bases). TRBV6-7 is an ORF, and what it does is uncertain. This CDR3 comprises 20 residues. The V and J ends lost 5 bases and 5 bases respectively, with 30 bases between them.